This section outlines one T cell receptor beta chain sequence together with its context. Its specificity is unknown. The source of the sample is a study of ipilimumab plus nivolumab after autologous stem cell transplantation. Overall study context: The myeloma group: high-risk transplant-naive, or relapse within 3 years after first autologous transplant. The study's findings and limits: The authors say TCR, Treg and microbiome findings warrant further study.

Germline V CDR1 and CDR2: LGHNA, YSLEER. CDR3 length equals 15 residues. V lost 0 bases and J lost 8, with 14 bases in between. Patients got ipilimumab 1 mg/kg beginning 14 to 28 days post-transplant. Sequencing was performed with immunoSEQ multiplex PCR; in TCRdb, only in-frame clones are kept and a portion is missing. The sample consists of some 11,000 clones, 60% to 80% of them appearing once. The TCR was taken from a male donor with multiple myeloma. V and J are TRBV4-3 and TRBJ2-1; weak D call: TRBD1 (5 bases). The source material was PBMCs, sampled in a trial of ipilimumab plus nivolumab as post-transplant consolidation. CDR3 sequence reads: CASSQDRGGLDEQFF. For the CDR3, the DNA is TGCGCCAGCAGCCAAGATAGGGGTGGGCTTGATGAGCAGTTCTTC.